The 22 T cell receptor beta chains listed next were all sequenced from one sample in a study of OX40 agonist ivuxolimab in advanced cancers. Sequencing was performed with immunoSEQ multiplex PCR; in TCRdb, only in-frame clones are kept and a portion is missing. Here the sample spans 70,000 or so clones, about 93% being singletons. This specimen was CD4+ or CD8+ T cells sorted from blood, taken in a trial of the OX40 agonist ivuxolimab. The receptor source for this set is an adult with an advanced solid tumor such as melanoma, head and neck, liver or kidney cancer.

This clone is a singleton in its sample. This sequence joins TRBV5-6 and TRBJ2-5, with TRBD1 matching 8 bases. CDR3 length: 14 amino acids. The junction had 4 bases not matched to a gene; V was cut back by 2 bases and J by 4 bases. The germline V gene encodes CDR1 SGHDT and CDR2 YYEEEE. The chain's CDR3 is CASSFLTGVETQYF. In DNA, the CDR3 is TGTGCCAGCAGCTTCCTGACAGGGGTAGAGACCCAGTACTTC.

This chain connects TRBV2 to TRBJ2-1; 9 bases match TRBD1. The V gene's germline CDR1 is SNHLY and CDR2 FYNNEI. The CDR3 length is 15 residues. The V segment lost 7 bases and the J segment 5 bases; nucleotides outside the gene matches: 9. CDR3 nucleotide sequence: TGTGCCAGCATTTCGGGACAGGGCATCCACAATGAGCAGTTCTTC. This codes for CASISGQGIHNEQFF.

This chain uses TRBV29-1 with TRBJ2-2; 8 bases are a match to TRBD2. Germline V lookup: CDR1 SQVTM, CDR2 ANQGSEA. The CDR3 spans 13 residues. The trim removed 4 bases at V and 6 bases at J, leaving 4 bases unmatched. CDR3 nucleotides: TGCAGCGTTGGGGCCGGGGGGGCCGGGGAGCTGTTTTTT. Its protein is CSVGAGGAGELFF.

This clone was detected a few times. This chain joins TRBV11-1 and TRBJ1-1; 7 bases line up with TRBD1. The CDR3 is made up of 14 amino acids. Germline V lookup: CDR1 SGHAT, CDR2 FQDESV (reference sequence). Losses at the gene ends were 1 base for V and 5 bases for J; bases not matched to a gene: 4. The CDR3 sequence: CASSLGPGGTEAFF. CDR3 DNA: TGTGCCAGCAGCTTAGGTCCAGGGGGGACTGAAGCTTTCTTT.

CDR3 DNA: TGTGCCAGAAGACCTGGAGTCTCAGGGTACAGAAACACCATATATTTT. Its protein is CARRPGVSGYRNTIYF. The chain combines TRBV5-3 with TRBJ1-3, with D maybe TRBD1 (5 bases). TRBV5-3 counts as an open reading frame of uncertain function. Deletions cut 5 bases from V and 5 bases from J, with 20 bases between. The CDR3 has 16 amino acids.

The chain joins TRBV27 to TRBJ2-7, with a tentative D call TRBD1 (7 bases). This CDR3 has 15 residues. Germline V gene sequence: CDR1 MNHEY, CDR2 SMNVEV (reference sequence). The ends were cut back, 5 bases at V and 5 bases at J, with 19 bases in the middle. In DNA, the CDR3 is TGTGCCAGCAGTCCCCTGCAGGGGGGTCTCGACGAGCAGTACTTC. This sequence encodes CASSPLQGGLDEQYF.

J is TRBJ2-3 and V is TRBV9; the D gene is possibly TRBD1 (5 bases). V gave up 0 bases and J gave up 4 bases, with 15 bases separating them. This CDR3 has 16 amino acids. Germline CDR1 reads SGDLS; CDR2 reads YYNGEE. The CDR3 loop reads CASSVAGAASADTQYF. The CDR3 DNA sequence: TGTGCCAGCAGCGTAGCTGGGGCGGCGTCGGCAGATACGCAGTATTTT.

The J gene is TRBJ2-1, the V gene TRBV5-6, with a possible D match to TRBD2 (5 bases). This CDR3 region has 14 residues. CDR1 and CDR2 (germline): SGHDT, YYEEEE. Trimming took off 1 base at V and 4 bases at J, with 9 bases between the two ends. Here the CDR3 DNA reads TGTGCCAGCAGCTTGCTAGCAGGTTACAATGAGCAGTTCTTC. Translated: CASSLLAGYNEQFF.

V gene TRBV5-6 combines with J gene TRBJ1-6; TRBD1 is a possible D gene (6 bases). The CDR3 has 13 residues. Germline V CDR1 and CDR2: SGHDT, YYEEEE. Between the trimmed V and J ends, which lost 2 bases and 9 bases, there was a span of 9 bases. Here the CDR3 DNA reads TGTGCCAGCAGCTTTTCGGGGGCTTCACCCCTCCACTTT. The encoded protein is CASSFSGASPLHF.

The chain has TRBV27 and TRBJ2-7, with a tentative D call TRBD1 (6 bases). V was clipped by 6 bases and J by 3 bases, with 9 bases between them. Looked up from germline, CDR1 is MNHEY and CDR2 is SMNVEV (reference sequence). This CDR3 has 12 amino acids. Here the CDR3 DNA reads TGTGCCAGCAGGACAGGCCACTACGAGCAGTACTTC. Encoded protein: CASRTGHYEQYF.

This sequence joins TRBV7-8 and TRBJ2-7, with a tentative D call TRBD1 (6 bases). Per germline, CDR1 SGHVS and CDR2 FQNEAQ. V lost 5 bases, J lost 0 bases, and 14 bases lay in between. The CDR3 is made up of 15 amino acids. DNA for the CDR3: TGTGCCAGCAGCACCGCAGGGGCCCTCTCCTACGAGCAGTACTTC. It specifies CASSTAGALSYEQYF.

V gene TRBV7-2 combines with J gene TRBJ1-3; D may be TRBD1 (6 bases). This CDR3 is 18 amino acids long. Per the germline V gene, CDR1 is SGHTA and CDR2 is FQGNSA. The V end was cut by 2 bases, the J end by 0 bases, with 17 bases between. DNA for the CDR3: TGTGCCAGCAGCTTAATTTTAGGACAGCTCTCCTCTGGAAACACCATATATTTT. Its translation: CASSLILGQLSSGNTIYF.

CDR3 loop: CASSQEDRAGAPQETQYF. CDR3 DNA sequence: TGTGCCAGCAGTCAAGAAGATCGAGCAGGGGCGCCTCAAGAGACCCAGTACTTC. The chain carries TRBV7-6 and TRBJ2-5, with a weak D call TRBD1 (6 bases). The CDR3 is 18 amino acids. Trimming cost V 6 bases and J 2 bases, with 25 bases left between them. In germline, CDR1 is SGHVS, CDR2 FNYEAQ.

The chain couples TRBV7-9 to TRBJ2-7; D might be TRBD1 (6 bases). This CDR3 region has 16 residues. The V gene lost 1 base and the J gene lost 3 bases, with 16 bases spanning the gap. Germline V gives CDR1 SEHNR, CDR2 FQNEAQ (reference sequence). In nucleotides, the CDR3 is TGTGCCAGCAGCTTAGTTGCTTCCGAACAGGGCTACGAGCAGTACTTC. Translation gives CASSLVASEQGYEQYF.

The CDR3 is CASSAPRSDTQYF. Written as DNA, the CDR3 is TGTGCCAGCAGCGCCCCCCGATCCGATACGCAGTATTTT. This chain links TRBV9 with TRBJ2-3; D remains ambiguous. The CDR3 has 13 residues. In germline, CDR1 is SGDLS, CDR2 YYNGEE. V dropped 3 bases and J dropped 6 bases, with 11 bases sitting between them.

The V call is TRBV19, the J call TRBJ2-3; 9 bases map to TRBD1. The J segment lost 4 bases and the V segment lost 6 bases, leaving 14 bases of the junction unmatched. CDR3 length equals 17 residues. Germline V CDR1 and CDR2: LNHDA, SQIVND (reference sequence). CDR3 bases: TGTGCCAGTAGGAAGACGGCCGGGACAGGGTTCCCAGATACGCAGTATTTT. This sequence encodes CASRKTAGTGFPDTQYF.

The chain has TRBV4-1 and TRBJ2-7, with 9 bases aligning to TRBD2. CDR3 length: 14 residues. The V gene end was trimmed by 1 base and the J gene end by 7 bases; junction bases not matched to a gene: 5. Germline CDR1 and CDR2: MGHRA and YSYEKL. The CDR3 sequence: CASSQAGGGGEQYF. CDR3 coding DNA: TGCGCCAGCAGCCAAGCGGGCGGGGGGGGAGAGCAGTACTTC.

V is TRBV4-1 and J is TRBJ2-1, with 8 nucleotides matching TRBD1. Germline V lookup: CDR1 MGHRA, CDR2 YSYEKL. The trim removed 4 bases at V and 8 bases at J, leaving 7 bases unmatched. This CDR3 region has 14 residues. The CDR3 sequence: CASSLTGQGHEQFF. CDR3 DNA: TGCGCCAGCAGCCTGACTGGACAGGGCCATGAGCAGTTCTTC.

The J gene is TRBJ2-3, the V gene TRBV11-2; TRBD2 aligns across 7 bases. The CDR3 covers 17 residues. CDR1 and CDR2 from the germline V gene are SGHAT and FQNNGV. Germline trimming cut 0 bases from V and 4 bases from J; bases unmatched to any gene: 10. Here the CDR3 DNA reads TGTGCCAGCAGCTTAGATTCCTACAGCGGGGAGGCAGATACGCAGTATTTT. This encodes CASSLDSYSGEADTQYF.

The genes are TRBV27 and TRBJ2-7; D gene uncertain. V shed 7 bases and J shed 3 bases, with 16 bases lying between them. The germline gives CDR1 MNHEY, CDR2 SMNVEV (reference sequence). The CDR3 has 14 amino acids. CDR3 nucleotides: TGTGCCAGCACGCGATCGATAAATGACTACGAGCAGTACTTC. Protein product: CASTRSINDYEQYF.

The chain carries TRBV7-2 and TRBJ2-7; the match to TRBD1 covers 8 bases. The V and J ends lost 3 bases and 4 bases, in that order; junction bases with no gene match: 5. The length of the CDR3 is 14 residues. Germline lookup yields CDR1 SGHTA and CDR2 FQGNSA. In DNA, the CDR3 is TGTGCCAGCAGCTTCTCAGGGGGCGGATACGAGCAGTACTTC. Its translation: CASSFSGGGYEQYF.

V is TRBV21-1 and J is TRBJ2-3; TRBD1 was called by the table and not checked on the DNA. TRBV21-1 is flagged as a pseudogene. The CDR3 is made up of 16 amino acids. The DNA for the CDR3 is TGTGCCAGCAGCAAAGATGGCAGGCAGACCACAGATACGCAGTATTTT. It translates to CASSKDGRQTTDTQYF.